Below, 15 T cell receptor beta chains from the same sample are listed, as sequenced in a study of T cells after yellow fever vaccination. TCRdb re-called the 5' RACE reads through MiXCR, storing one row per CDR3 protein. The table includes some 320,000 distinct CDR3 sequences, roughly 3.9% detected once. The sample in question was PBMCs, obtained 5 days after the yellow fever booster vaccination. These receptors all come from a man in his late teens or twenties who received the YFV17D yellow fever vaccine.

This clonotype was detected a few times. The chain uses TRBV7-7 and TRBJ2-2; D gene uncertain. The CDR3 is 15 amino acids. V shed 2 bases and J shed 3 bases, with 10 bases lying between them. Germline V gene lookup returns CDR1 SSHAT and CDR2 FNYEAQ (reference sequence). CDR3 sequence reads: CASSLLSTDTGELFF. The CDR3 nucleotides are TGTGCCAGCAGCTTACTTAGCACGGACACCGGGGAGCTGTTTTTT.

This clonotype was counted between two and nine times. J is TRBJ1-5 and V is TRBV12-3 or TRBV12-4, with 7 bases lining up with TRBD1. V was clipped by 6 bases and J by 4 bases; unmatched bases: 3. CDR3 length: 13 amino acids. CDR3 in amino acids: CASRATGNQPQHF. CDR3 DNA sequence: TGTGCCAGCAGGGCGACAGGGAATCAGCCCCAGCATTTT.

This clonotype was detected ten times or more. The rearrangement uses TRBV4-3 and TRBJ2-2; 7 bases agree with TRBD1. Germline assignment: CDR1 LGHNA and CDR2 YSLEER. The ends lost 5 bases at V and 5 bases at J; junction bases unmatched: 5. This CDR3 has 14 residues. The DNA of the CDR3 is TGCGCCAGCAGCAAGTCAGGGGGAACCGGGGAGCTGTTTTTT. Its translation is CASSKSGGTGELFF.

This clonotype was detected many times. CDR3 loop: CASSLASGGNTGELFF. The CDR3 region has the DNA TGTGCCAGCAGCTTAGCTAGCGGGGGGAACACCGGGGAGCTGTTTTTT. V gene TRBV7-2 combines with J gene TRBJ2-2; 9 bases fit TRBD2. The trim removed 0 bases at V and 1 base at J, leaving 0 bases unmatched. Per germline, CDR1 SGHTA and CDR2 FQGNSA. This CDR3 comprises 16 residues.

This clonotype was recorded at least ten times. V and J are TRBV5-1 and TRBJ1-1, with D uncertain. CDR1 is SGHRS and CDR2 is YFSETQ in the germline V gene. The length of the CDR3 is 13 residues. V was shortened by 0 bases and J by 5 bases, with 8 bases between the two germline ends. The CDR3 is CASSLGAWTEAFF. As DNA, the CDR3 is TGCGCCAGCAGCTTGGGGGCGTGGACTGAAGCTTTCTTT.

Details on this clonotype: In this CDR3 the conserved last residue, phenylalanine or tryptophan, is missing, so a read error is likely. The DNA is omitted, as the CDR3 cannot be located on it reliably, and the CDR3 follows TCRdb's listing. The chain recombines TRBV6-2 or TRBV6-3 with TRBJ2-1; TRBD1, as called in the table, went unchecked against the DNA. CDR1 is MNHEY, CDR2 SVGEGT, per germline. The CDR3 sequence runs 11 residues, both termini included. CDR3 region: CASGSTGRVGI.

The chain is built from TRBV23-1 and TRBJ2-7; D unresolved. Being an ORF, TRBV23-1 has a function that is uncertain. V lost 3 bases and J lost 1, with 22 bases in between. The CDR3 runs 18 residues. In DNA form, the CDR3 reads TGCGCCAGCAGTCAGGTCCAGCCCCCGCGTTGTTCGTCCTACGAGCAGTACGTC. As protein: CASSQVQPPRCSSYEQYV.

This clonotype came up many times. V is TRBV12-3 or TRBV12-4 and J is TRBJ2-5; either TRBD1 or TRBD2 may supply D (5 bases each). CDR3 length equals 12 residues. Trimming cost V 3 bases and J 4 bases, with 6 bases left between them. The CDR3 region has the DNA TGTGCCAGCAGTTTTGGGGGAGAGACCCAGTACTTC. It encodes CASSFGGETQYF.

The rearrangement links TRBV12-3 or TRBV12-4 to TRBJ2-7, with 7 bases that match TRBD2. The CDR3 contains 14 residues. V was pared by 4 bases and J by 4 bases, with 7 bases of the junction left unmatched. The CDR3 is CASSSAGVGYEQYF. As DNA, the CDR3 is TGTGCCAGCAGTTCGGCGGGGGTCGGTTACGAGCAGTACTTC.

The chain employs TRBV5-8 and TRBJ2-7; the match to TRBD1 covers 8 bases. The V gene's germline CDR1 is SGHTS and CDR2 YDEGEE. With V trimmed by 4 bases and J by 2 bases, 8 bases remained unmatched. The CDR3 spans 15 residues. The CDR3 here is CASSTGTGVTYEQYV. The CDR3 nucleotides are TGTGCCAGCAGCACAGGGACAGGAGTGACCTACGAGCAGTACGTC.

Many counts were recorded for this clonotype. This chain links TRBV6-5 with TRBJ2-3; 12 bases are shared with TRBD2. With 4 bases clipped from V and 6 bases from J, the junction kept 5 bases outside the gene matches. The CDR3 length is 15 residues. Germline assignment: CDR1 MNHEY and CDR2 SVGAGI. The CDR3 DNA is TGTGCCAGCAGTTCGACTAGCGGGGGTGGGGATACGCAGTATTTT. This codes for CASSSTSGGGDTQYF.

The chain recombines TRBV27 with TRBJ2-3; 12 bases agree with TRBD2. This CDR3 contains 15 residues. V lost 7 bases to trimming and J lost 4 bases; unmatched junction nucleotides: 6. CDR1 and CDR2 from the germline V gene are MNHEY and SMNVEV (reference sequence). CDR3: CASMILAGGADTQYF. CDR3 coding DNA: TGTGCCAGCATGATACTAGCGGGGGGAGCAGATACGCAGTATTTT.

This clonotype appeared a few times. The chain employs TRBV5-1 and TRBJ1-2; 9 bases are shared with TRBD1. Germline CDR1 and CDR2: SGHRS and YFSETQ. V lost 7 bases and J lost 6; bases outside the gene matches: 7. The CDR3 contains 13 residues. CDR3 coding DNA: TGCGCCAGCCGGGGACAGGGAGGTGATGGCTACACCTTC. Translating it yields CASRGQGGDGYTF.

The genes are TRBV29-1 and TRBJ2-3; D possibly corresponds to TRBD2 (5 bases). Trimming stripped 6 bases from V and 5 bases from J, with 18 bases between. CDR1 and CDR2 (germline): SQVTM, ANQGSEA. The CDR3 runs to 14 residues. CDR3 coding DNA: TGCAGCGTGCGGGCGCCTCTCCTTTTAGATACGCAGTATTTT. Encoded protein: CSVRAPLLLDTQYF.

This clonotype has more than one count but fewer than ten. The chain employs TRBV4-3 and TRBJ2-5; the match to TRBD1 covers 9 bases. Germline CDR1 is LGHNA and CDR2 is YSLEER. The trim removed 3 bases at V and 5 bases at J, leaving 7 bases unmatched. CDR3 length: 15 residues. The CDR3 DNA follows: TGCGCCAGCAGCCACCTACAGGGGGCGGGGGAGACCCAGTACTTC. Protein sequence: CASSHLQGAGETQYF.